This T cell receptor (beta chain) was sequenced in a study of blood T cell repertoires in COVID-19. For the study at large: COVID-19 samples from acute and convalescent phases originated in the United States, Italy and Spain. From T cells, B-cell-depleted T cells, or PBMCs came the material, which was cDNA or gDNA.

The CDR3 length is 15 residues. Trimming removed 5 bases from V and 0 bases from J, with 14 bases in between. CDR1 is SGHRS and CDR2 is YFSETQ in the germline V gene. Under the authors' procedure: Reference gene primer amplification yielded estimated nucleated cell counts. Profiling relied on immunoSEQ multiplex PCR, and the TCRdb table lists in-frame clones only, not all of them. The V and J calls and clone size come from that table; D and trimming were worked out from the DNA. The sample has some 140,000 clones, approximately 85% seen once; the top ten hold 9.5% to 15%. This rearrangement joins TRBV5-1 to TRBJ1-1; a possible D gene is TRBD1 (6 bases). The receptor was derived from a human donor in a cohort sampled during active COVID-19. The sample consisted of peripheral blood. The CDR3 loop is CASSTGTLMNTEAFF. The CDR3 nucleotides read TGCGCCAGCAGTACCGGGACACTGATGAACACTGAAGCTTTCTTT. The full variable domain, in which reference TRBV5-1 and TRBJ1-1 provide the parts outside the CDR3, is KAGVTQTPRYLIKTRGQQVTLSCSPISGHRSVSWYQQTPGQGLQFLFEYFSETQRNKGNFPGRFSGRQFSNSRSEMNVSTLELGDSALYLCASSTGTLMNTEAFFGQGTRLTVV.